These T cell receptor beta chains were read from a single sample in a study of T cell responses to AZD1222 COVID-19 vaccine. TCRdb's copy holds only in-frame clones and misses some; the assay was immunoSEQ multiplex PCR. Of 150,000 to 200,000 clones listed, approximately 87% are singletons. The specimen was peripheral blood, collected on day 0 of MenACWY control vaccination. These receptors all stem from an adult in good health. Each CDR3 is given with its conserved first and last residue. A D gene is named only where the DNA matches it firmly. The size entry is marked missing in some rows and otherwise reads once, few, many or a size class.

j_call | d_call | clone_size | v_call | cdr3_nt | cdr3_aa
TRBJ2-7 | . | . | TRBV7-3 | TGTGCCAGCAGCTTAGAACCTTTAGACGAGCAGTACTTC | CASSLEPLDEQYF
TRBJ2-1 | TRBD2 | . | TRBV14 | TGTGCCAGCAGCCAAGAGCTCGGACTAGCGGGGACAAATGAGCAGTTCTTC | CASSQELGLAGTNEQFF
TRBJ2-5 | . | few | TRBV19 | TGTGCCACCGGAGTGGGAGCCCAGTACTTC | CATGVGAQYF
TRBJ1-2 | TRBD1 | . | TRBV7-2 | TGTGCCAGCAGCCCGGACAGGGGGAACTATGGCTACACCTTC | CASSPDRGNYGYTF
TRBJ1-6 | TRBD1 | . | TRBV19 | TGTGCCAGTAGTATCGGACAGGGGGAATCCTATAATTCACCCCTCCACTTT | CASSIGQGESYNSPLHF
TRBJ1-4 | . | . | TRBV11-2 | TGTGCCAGCAGCAAGAGGGGTGCGCTTGCTAATGAAAAACTGTTTTTT | CASSKRGALANEKLFF
TRBJ2-6 | . | . | TRBV29-1 | TGCAGCGTTGTAAACTCTGGGGCCAACGTCCTGACTTTC | CSVVNSGANVLTF
TRBJ2-7 | . | . | TRBV5-6 | TGTGCCAGCAGCTTGGTTCCGGGAAGCTCCTACGAGCAGTACTTC | CASSLVPGSSYEQYF
TRBJ2-7 | TRBD2 | . | TRBV5-1 | TGCGCCAGCAGCTCAACGACTAGCGGGAGTTACGAGCAGTACTTC | CASSSTTSGSYEQYF
TRBJ2-7 | . | few | TRBV2 | TGTGCCAGCAGTGAACTCAGTCCCTACGAGCAGTACTTC | CASSELSPYEQYF
TRBJ2-3 | TRBD2 | . | TRBV7-8 | TGTGCCAGCAGCATTCCGGGACTAGCGACAGATACGCAGTATTTT | CASSIPGLATDTQYF
TRBJ2-7 | TRBD1 | . | TRBV5-6 | TGTGCCAGCAGCTTGTGGGACAGGGCCTACGAGCAGTACTTC | CASSLWDRAYEQYF
TRBJ1-5 | TRBD1 | once | TRBV19 | TGTGCCAGTAGTATTTTACAGGGGGCCAGCAATCAGCCCCAGCATTTT | CASSILQGASNQPQHF